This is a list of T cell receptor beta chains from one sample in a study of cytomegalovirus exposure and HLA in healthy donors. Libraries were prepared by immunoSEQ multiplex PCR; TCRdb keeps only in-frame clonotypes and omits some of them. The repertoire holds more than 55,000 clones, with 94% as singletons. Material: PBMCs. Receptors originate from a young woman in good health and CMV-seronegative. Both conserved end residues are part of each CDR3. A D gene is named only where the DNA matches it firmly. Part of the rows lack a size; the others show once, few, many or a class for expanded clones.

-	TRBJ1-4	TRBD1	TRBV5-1	CASSGDRGSEKLFF	TGCGCCAGCAGCGGTGACAGGGGTAGCGAAAAACTGTTTTTT
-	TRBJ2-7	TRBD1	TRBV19	CASRGGLSYEQYF	TGTGCCAGTAGAGGGGGCCTCTCCTACGAGCAGTACTTC
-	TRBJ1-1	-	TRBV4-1	CASSQDGRGAEAFF	TGCGCCAGCAGCCAAGATGGGAGGGGGGCTGAAGCTTTCTTT
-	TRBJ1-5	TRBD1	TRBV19	CASRPDRGNQPQHF	TGTGCCAGTAGACCGGACAGGGGTAATCAGCCCCAGCATTTT
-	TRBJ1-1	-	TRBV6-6	CASSYSLQGVVGEAFF	TGTGCCAGCAGTTACTCCTTACAGGGTGTTGTGGGGGAAGCTTTCTTT
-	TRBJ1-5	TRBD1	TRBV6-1	CASSALIGGGSNQPQHF	TGTGCCAGCAGTGCACTTATAGGGGGCGGAAGCAATCAGCCCCAGCATTTT
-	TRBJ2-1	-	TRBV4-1	CASSQDGGRGGRFNEQFF	TGCGCCAGCAGCCAAGATGGAGGAAGGGGGGGCCGTTTCAATGAGCAGTTCTTC
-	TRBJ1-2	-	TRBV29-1	CSVEDSGVIVYGYTF	TGCAGCGTTGAAGACTCGGGGGTGATAGTCTATGGCTACACCTTC
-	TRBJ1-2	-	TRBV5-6	CASTPGDRSYYGYTF	TGTGCCAGCACCCCCGGAGACAGAAGCTACTATGGCTACACCTTC
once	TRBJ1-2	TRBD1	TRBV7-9	CASSPESGTVYGYTF	TGTGCCAGCAGCCCAGAAAGTGGGACAGTCTATGGCTACACCTTC
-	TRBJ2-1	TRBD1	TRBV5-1	CASSWMDRAYNEQFF	TGCGCCAGCAGCTGGATGGACAGGGCCTACAATGAGCAGTTCTTC
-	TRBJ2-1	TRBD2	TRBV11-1	CASSLRLAGGPYNEQFF	TGTGCCAGCAGCCTGCGACTAGCGGGGGGACCCTACAATGAGCAGTTCTTC
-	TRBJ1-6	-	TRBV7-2	CASSLVVRVRSSYNSPLHF	TGTGCCAGCAGCTTAGTGGTCAGGGTCCGAAGCTCCTATAATTCACCCCTCCACTTT
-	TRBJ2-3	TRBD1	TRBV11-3	CASSLGGQVTDTQYF	TGTGCCAGCAGCTTGGGGGGACAGGTCACAGATACGCAGTATTTT
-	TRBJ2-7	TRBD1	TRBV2	CASSKVWDRGPKEQYF	TGTGCCAGCAGTAAGGTATGGGACAGGGGGCCGAAAGAGCAGTACTTC
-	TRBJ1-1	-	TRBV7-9	CASSQSQATAEAFF	TGTGCCAGCAGCCAATCACAGGCGACCGCCGAAGCTTTCTTT
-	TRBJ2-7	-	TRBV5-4	CASSLAEKYEQYF	TGTGCCAGCAGCTTGGCCGAGAAGTACGAGCAGTACTTC
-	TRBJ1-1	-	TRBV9	CASSVATNTEAFF	TGTGCCAGCAGCGTAGCTACGAACACTGAAGCTTTCTTT
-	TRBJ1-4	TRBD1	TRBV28	CASSYGTGVEKLFF	TGTGCCAGCAGTTACGGGACAGGGGTCGAAAAACTGTTTTTT
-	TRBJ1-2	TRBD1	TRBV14	CASSQDRGPYGYTF	TGTGCCAGCAGCCAAGACAGGGGGCCCTATGGCTACACCTTC
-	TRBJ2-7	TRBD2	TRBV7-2	CASSLLSSGGSGEQYF	TGTGCCAGCAGCTTACTTTCTAGCGGGGGGTCTGGAGAGCAGTACTTC
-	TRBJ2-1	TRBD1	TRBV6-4	CASSDDRDSYNEQFF	TGTGCCAGCAGTGACGACAGGGATTCCTACAATGAGCAGTTCTTC
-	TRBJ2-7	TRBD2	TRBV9	CASSPGGTSYEQYF	TGTGCCAGTTCCCCGGGGGGGACCTCCTACGAGCAGTACTTC
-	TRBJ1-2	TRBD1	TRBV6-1	CASRRDRGANYGYTF	TGTGCCAGCAGGCGGGACAGGGGAGCAAACTATGGCTACACCTTC
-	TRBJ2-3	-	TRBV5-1	CASSLQGSDTQYF	TGCGCCAGCAGCCTTCAGGGTTCAGATACGCAGTATTTT
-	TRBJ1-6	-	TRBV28	CASSFGIFNSPLHF	TGTGCCAGCAGTTTCGGGATTTTTAATTCACCCCTCCACTTT
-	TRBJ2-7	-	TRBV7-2	CASSSIGDGTYEQYF	TGTGCCAGCAGTTCAATAGGGGATGGGACCTACGAGCAGTACTTC
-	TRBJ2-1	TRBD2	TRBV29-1	CSVDGGGANEQFF	TGCAGCGTTGATGGCGGGGGGGCCAATGAGCAGTTCTTC
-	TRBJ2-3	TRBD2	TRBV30	CAWSPGTSGGRGTDTQYF	TGTGCCTGGTCCCCGGGGACTAGCGGGGGCCGGGGCACAGATACGCAGTATTTT
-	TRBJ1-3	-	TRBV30	CAWSRGTPSGNTIYF	TGTGCCTGGAGTCGAGGGACACCCTCTGGAAACACCATATATTTT
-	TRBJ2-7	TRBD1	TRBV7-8	CASTPVSGGFNEQYF	TGTGCCAGCACTCCAGTCTCAGGGGGCTTCAACGAGCAGTACTTC
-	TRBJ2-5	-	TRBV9	CASSPGVAVRQETQYF	TGTGCCAGCAGCCCGGGGGTAGCGGTACGCCAAGAGACCCAGTACTTC
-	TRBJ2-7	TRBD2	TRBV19	CASIGGSSYEQYF	TGTGCCAGTATCGGGGGGAGCTCCTACGAGCAGTACTTC
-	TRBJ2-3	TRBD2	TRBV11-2	CASSLASGGETDTQYF	TGTGCCAGCAGCTTAGCTAGCGGGGGGGAAACAGATACGCAGTATTTT
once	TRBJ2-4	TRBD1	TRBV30	CAWSQPGQPNKNIQYF	TGTGCCTGGAGTCAACCGGGACAGCCTAACAAAAACATTCAGTACTTC
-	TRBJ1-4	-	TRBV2	CASSRDTYNEKLFF	TGTGCCAGCAGCCGGGACACTTATAATGAAAAACTGTTTTTT
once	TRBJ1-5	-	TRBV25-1	CASSARRGDSVGQPQHF	TGTGCCAGCAGTGCAAGACGTGGAGACAGTGTCGGTCAGCCCCAGCATTTT
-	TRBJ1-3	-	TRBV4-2	CASSQAGRGTGNTIYF	TGTGCCAGCAGCCAAGCAGGCAGGGGAACTGGAAACACCATATATTTT
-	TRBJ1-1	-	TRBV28	CASSPRRRAFF	TGTGCCAGCAGTCCTAGGAGGAGGGCTTTCTTT
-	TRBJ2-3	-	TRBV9	CASSVASGSYTQYF	TGTGCCAGCAGCGTAGCATCAGGGTCTTATACGCAGTATTTT
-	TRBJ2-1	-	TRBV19	CASSFEQGPRNEQFF	TGTGCCAGTAGTTTCGAGCAGGGCCCCCGCAATGAGCAGTTCTTC
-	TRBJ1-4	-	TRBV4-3	CASSQWYGEEKLFF	TGCGCCAGCAGCCAATGGTACGGGGAAGAAAAACTGTTTTTT